This T cell receptor beta chain was profiled in a study of CD8 T cells in Susac syndrome. The V and J ends lost 3 bases and 1 base, in that order; junction bases with no gene match: 20. From germline, CDR1 is SGHTA and CDR2 FQGNSA. The CDR3 covers 21 residues. The RNA input was about 0.45 to 1 ug, and it was reverse transcribed with random hexamers. TCRdb analysed the immunoSEQ multiplex PCR reads with MiXCR anew, one entry per CDR3 protein. The sample holds 200,000 to 300,000 distinct CDR3 sequences, 90% to 96% seen once. This receptor was obtained from a human donor with Susac syndrome. The sequencing sample was made of CD4+ T cells from PBMCs. This rearrangement joins TRBV7-2 to TRBJ2-1, with 8 bases fitting TRBD2. CDR3 coding DNA: TGTGCCAGCAGCTTTAGCAGGACAGCCCTATGGACTAGCAGGTCCTACAATGAGCAGTTCTTC. It yields the protein CASSFSRTALWTSRSYNEQFF.